The 6 T cell receptor beta chains below come from one sample, sequenced in a study of shared clonotypes between healthy human individuals. The repertoire was sequenced with immunoSEQ multiplex PCR; TCRdb's copy has only in-frame clones and lacks some. The table shows about 2.4 million clones, with approximately 93% occurring only once. The sequencing sample was made of naive CD4+ T cells from PBMCs. Described subset: CD45RA+ positively selected. The receptor source for this set is a man aged 18 to 30 in good health. Some clones in this sample may be carry-over from other donors' samples.

The gene calls are TRBV10-3 and TRBJ1-1; 9 bases match TRBD1. The CDR3 is 13 residues long. The germline CDR1 and CDR2 sequences are ENHRY and SYGVKD. V was clipped by 4 bases and J by 7 bases; unmatched bases: 4. CDR3 sequence (DNA): TGTGCCATCAGTGGGACAGGGGAAGGTGAAGCTTTCTTT. The encoded protein is CAISGTGEGEAFF.

Turning to this clone: Other DNA sequences of this sample code for an identical CDR3. The J gene is TRBJ2-5, the V gene TRBV9; D gene ambiguous. V lost 0 bases and J 5 bases, leaving 8 bases between the germline ends. Germline V gives CDR1 SGDLS, CDR2 YYNGEE. The length of the CDR3 is 13 residues. DNA of the CDR3: TGTGCCAGCAGCGTAGGTGTGAGGGAGACCCAGTACTTC. Its protein is CASSVGVRETQYF.

The rearrangement links TRBV27 to TRBJ2-3, with D unclear. Germline loops: CDR1 MNHEY, CDR2 SMNVEV (reference sequence). The CDR3 contains 14 residues. With 3 bases removed from V and 2 bases from J, the gap between germline ends came to 9 bases. CDR3 coding DNA: TGTGCCAGCAGTTTCAGGCAGATCACAGATACGCAGTATTTT. Translating gives CASSFRQITDTQYF.

The chain has TRBV6-5 and TRBJ1-5; TRBD1 agrees at 8 bases. J lost 7 bases, V lost 8 bases, and 10 bases had no gene match. CDR1 MNHEY and CDR2 SVGAGI come from the germline V gene. There are 14 residues in the CDR3. CDR3 sequence reads: CASRGQGARQPQHF. The DNA for the CDR3 is TGTGCCAGCCGGGGGCAGGGGGCAAGGCAGCCCCAGCATTTT.

The CDR3 DNA is TGTGCCAGCAGTTTCCCTGGGTCTAACTATGGCTACACCTTC. This gives the protein CASSFPGSNYGYTF. The J gene is TRBJ1-2, the V gene TRBV5-4; D unclear. The CDR3 has 14 amino acids. Germline CDR1 is SGHNT and CDR2 is YYREEE (reference sequence). Trimming shortened V by 5 bases and J by 0 bases, and 11 bases separated the two germline ends.

As regards this clone: This sample includes further DNA sequences coding for the same CDR3. This chain links TRBV6-4 with TRBJ2-2, with D unclear. V lost 4 bases and J lost 0, with 6 bases in between. This CDR3 has 14 residues. Germline V gene sequence: CDR1 MRHNA, CDR2 SNTAGT. The CDR3 coding sequence is TGTGCCAGCAGTGGGACCGCGAACACCGGGGAGCTGTTTTTT. It encodes CASSGTANTGELFF.